This TCR beta chain was retrieved from a study of blood T cell repertoires in COVID-19. Repertoires were generated with immunoSEQ multiplex PCR, while TCRdb's copy carries only in-frame clones and drops some. The sample holds approximately 140,000 clones; roughly 84% are singletons and the top ten take less than 9%. Patients from Seattle were sampled longitudinally, starting during active infection. The CDR3 sequence is 16 residues long. CDR1 and CDR2 (germline): MDHEN, SYDVKM. V shed 7 bases and J 1 base; nucleotides not matched to a gene: 8. V usage is TRBV28 and J usage is TRBJ2-3; 10 nucleotides line up with TRBD2. The source is a man aged 30 to 39 with COVID-19, enrolled during active disease. What was sequenced was peripheral blood. CDR3: CASTHAGTSGTDTQYF. The CDR3 DNA sequence: TGTGCCAGCACTCACGCCGGGACTAGCGGCACAGATACGCAGTATTTT. Based on the CDR3 plus reference TRBV28 and TRBJ2-3, the full variable domain is DVKVTQSSRYLVKRTGEKVFLECVQDMDHENMFWYRQDPGLGLRLIYFSYDVKMKEKGDIPEGYSVSREKKERFSLILESASTNQTSMYLCASTHAGTSGTDTQYFGPGTRLTVL.